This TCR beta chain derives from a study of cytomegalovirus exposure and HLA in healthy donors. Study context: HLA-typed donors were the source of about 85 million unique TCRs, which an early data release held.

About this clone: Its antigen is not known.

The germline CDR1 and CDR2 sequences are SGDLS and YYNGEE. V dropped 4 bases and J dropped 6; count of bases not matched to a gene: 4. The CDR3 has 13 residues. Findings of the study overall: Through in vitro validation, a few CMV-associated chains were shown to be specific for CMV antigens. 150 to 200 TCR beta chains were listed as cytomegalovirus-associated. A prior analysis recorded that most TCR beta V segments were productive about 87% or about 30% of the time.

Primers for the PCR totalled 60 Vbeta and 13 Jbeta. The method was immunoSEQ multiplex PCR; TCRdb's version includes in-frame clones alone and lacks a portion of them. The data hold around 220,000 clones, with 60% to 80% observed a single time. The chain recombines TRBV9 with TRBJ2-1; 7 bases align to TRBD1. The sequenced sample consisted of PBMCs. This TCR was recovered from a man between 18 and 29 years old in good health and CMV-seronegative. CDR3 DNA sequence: TGTGCCAGCAGCATTGACAGGGCCAATGAGCAGTTCTTC. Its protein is CASSIDRANEQFF.